This T cell receptor beta chain is drawn from a study of OX40 agonist ivuxolimab in advanced cancers. Study details: The mean age was roughly 60 years, ranging from 23 to 79, with about 87% of participants male.

This clone was seen a handful of times. Generated by immunoSEQ multiplex PCR, the TCRdb table keeps only in-frame clones and is missing some. This table holds tens of thousands of clones, 80% to 85% found once. Germline V gene data show CDR1 as KGHSH and CDR2 as LQKENI. Trimming shortened V by 6 bases and J by 0 bases, and 14 bases separated the two germline ends. This CDR3 region has 16 residues. This sequence joins TRBV18 and TRBJ2-2; TRBD2 might be the D (5 bases). This TCR was sampled from an adult with an advanced solid tumor such as melanoma, head and neck, liver or kidney cancer. The sequencing here drew on CD4+ or CD8+ T cells sorted from blood, taken in a trial of the OX40 agonist ivuxolimab. CDR3 residues: CASSPGPLANTGELFF. CDR3 in DNA: TGTGCCAGCTCCCCGGGCCCACTAGCGAACACCGGGGAGCTGTTTTTT.